This T cell receptor beta chain was documented in a study of blood T cell repertoires in COVID-19. Whole-study context: The study drew acute and convalescent COVID-19 samples from the United States, Italy and Spain. The cDNA or gDNA used as material had been derived from T cells, B-cell-depleted T cells, or PBMCs.

In the authors' methods: The assay estimated nucleated cells by amplifying reference gene primers. Assay: immunoSEQ multiplex PCR; the TCRdb copy retains only in-frame clones and omits some. V and J calls and clone size come straight from that table; D and trimming were deduced from the DNA. The table includes approximately 150,000 clones, 60% to 80% detected once. This CDR3 comprises 13 residues. Germline CDR1 is SGDLS and CDR2 is YYNGEE. The V gene lost 3 bases and the J gene lost 3 bases, with 10 bases spanning the gap. Sample: peripheral blood. The source is a man aged 45 to 65 with active or convalescent COVID-19. The V gene is TRBV9, the J gene TRBJ2-7; TRBD1 might be the D (6 bases). The CDR3 sequence: CASSAPDSYEQYF. CDR3 nucleotides: TGTGCCAGCAGCGCTCCGGACAGCTACGAGCAGTACTTC. Combining the CDR3 with reference TRBV9 and TRBJ2-7 gives the whole variable domain DSGVTQTPKHLITATGQRVTLRCSPRSGDLSVYWYQQSLDQGLQFLIQYYNGEERAKGNILERFSAQQFPDLHSELNLSSLELGDSALYFCASSAPDSYEQYFGPGTRLTVT.